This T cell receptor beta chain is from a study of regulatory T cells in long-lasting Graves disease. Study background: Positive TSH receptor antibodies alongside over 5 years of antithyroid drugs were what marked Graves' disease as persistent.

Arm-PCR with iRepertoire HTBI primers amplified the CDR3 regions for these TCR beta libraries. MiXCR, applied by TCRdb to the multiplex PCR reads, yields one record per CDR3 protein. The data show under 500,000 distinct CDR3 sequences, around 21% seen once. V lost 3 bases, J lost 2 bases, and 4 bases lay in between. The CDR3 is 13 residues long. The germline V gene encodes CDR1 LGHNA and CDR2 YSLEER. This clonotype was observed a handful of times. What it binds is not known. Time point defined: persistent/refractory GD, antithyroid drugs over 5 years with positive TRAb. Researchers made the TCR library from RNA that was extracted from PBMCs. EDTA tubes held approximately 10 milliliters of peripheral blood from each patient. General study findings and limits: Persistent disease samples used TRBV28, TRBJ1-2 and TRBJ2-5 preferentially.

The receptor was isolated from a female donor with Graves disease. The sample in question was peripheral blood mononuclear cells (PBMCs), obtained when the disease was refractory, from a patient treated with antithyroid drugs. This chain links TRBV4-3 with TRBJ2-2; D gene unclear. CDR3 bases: TGCGCCAGCAGCCATGTTAACACCGGGGAGCTGTTTTTT. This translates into CASSHVNTGELFF.